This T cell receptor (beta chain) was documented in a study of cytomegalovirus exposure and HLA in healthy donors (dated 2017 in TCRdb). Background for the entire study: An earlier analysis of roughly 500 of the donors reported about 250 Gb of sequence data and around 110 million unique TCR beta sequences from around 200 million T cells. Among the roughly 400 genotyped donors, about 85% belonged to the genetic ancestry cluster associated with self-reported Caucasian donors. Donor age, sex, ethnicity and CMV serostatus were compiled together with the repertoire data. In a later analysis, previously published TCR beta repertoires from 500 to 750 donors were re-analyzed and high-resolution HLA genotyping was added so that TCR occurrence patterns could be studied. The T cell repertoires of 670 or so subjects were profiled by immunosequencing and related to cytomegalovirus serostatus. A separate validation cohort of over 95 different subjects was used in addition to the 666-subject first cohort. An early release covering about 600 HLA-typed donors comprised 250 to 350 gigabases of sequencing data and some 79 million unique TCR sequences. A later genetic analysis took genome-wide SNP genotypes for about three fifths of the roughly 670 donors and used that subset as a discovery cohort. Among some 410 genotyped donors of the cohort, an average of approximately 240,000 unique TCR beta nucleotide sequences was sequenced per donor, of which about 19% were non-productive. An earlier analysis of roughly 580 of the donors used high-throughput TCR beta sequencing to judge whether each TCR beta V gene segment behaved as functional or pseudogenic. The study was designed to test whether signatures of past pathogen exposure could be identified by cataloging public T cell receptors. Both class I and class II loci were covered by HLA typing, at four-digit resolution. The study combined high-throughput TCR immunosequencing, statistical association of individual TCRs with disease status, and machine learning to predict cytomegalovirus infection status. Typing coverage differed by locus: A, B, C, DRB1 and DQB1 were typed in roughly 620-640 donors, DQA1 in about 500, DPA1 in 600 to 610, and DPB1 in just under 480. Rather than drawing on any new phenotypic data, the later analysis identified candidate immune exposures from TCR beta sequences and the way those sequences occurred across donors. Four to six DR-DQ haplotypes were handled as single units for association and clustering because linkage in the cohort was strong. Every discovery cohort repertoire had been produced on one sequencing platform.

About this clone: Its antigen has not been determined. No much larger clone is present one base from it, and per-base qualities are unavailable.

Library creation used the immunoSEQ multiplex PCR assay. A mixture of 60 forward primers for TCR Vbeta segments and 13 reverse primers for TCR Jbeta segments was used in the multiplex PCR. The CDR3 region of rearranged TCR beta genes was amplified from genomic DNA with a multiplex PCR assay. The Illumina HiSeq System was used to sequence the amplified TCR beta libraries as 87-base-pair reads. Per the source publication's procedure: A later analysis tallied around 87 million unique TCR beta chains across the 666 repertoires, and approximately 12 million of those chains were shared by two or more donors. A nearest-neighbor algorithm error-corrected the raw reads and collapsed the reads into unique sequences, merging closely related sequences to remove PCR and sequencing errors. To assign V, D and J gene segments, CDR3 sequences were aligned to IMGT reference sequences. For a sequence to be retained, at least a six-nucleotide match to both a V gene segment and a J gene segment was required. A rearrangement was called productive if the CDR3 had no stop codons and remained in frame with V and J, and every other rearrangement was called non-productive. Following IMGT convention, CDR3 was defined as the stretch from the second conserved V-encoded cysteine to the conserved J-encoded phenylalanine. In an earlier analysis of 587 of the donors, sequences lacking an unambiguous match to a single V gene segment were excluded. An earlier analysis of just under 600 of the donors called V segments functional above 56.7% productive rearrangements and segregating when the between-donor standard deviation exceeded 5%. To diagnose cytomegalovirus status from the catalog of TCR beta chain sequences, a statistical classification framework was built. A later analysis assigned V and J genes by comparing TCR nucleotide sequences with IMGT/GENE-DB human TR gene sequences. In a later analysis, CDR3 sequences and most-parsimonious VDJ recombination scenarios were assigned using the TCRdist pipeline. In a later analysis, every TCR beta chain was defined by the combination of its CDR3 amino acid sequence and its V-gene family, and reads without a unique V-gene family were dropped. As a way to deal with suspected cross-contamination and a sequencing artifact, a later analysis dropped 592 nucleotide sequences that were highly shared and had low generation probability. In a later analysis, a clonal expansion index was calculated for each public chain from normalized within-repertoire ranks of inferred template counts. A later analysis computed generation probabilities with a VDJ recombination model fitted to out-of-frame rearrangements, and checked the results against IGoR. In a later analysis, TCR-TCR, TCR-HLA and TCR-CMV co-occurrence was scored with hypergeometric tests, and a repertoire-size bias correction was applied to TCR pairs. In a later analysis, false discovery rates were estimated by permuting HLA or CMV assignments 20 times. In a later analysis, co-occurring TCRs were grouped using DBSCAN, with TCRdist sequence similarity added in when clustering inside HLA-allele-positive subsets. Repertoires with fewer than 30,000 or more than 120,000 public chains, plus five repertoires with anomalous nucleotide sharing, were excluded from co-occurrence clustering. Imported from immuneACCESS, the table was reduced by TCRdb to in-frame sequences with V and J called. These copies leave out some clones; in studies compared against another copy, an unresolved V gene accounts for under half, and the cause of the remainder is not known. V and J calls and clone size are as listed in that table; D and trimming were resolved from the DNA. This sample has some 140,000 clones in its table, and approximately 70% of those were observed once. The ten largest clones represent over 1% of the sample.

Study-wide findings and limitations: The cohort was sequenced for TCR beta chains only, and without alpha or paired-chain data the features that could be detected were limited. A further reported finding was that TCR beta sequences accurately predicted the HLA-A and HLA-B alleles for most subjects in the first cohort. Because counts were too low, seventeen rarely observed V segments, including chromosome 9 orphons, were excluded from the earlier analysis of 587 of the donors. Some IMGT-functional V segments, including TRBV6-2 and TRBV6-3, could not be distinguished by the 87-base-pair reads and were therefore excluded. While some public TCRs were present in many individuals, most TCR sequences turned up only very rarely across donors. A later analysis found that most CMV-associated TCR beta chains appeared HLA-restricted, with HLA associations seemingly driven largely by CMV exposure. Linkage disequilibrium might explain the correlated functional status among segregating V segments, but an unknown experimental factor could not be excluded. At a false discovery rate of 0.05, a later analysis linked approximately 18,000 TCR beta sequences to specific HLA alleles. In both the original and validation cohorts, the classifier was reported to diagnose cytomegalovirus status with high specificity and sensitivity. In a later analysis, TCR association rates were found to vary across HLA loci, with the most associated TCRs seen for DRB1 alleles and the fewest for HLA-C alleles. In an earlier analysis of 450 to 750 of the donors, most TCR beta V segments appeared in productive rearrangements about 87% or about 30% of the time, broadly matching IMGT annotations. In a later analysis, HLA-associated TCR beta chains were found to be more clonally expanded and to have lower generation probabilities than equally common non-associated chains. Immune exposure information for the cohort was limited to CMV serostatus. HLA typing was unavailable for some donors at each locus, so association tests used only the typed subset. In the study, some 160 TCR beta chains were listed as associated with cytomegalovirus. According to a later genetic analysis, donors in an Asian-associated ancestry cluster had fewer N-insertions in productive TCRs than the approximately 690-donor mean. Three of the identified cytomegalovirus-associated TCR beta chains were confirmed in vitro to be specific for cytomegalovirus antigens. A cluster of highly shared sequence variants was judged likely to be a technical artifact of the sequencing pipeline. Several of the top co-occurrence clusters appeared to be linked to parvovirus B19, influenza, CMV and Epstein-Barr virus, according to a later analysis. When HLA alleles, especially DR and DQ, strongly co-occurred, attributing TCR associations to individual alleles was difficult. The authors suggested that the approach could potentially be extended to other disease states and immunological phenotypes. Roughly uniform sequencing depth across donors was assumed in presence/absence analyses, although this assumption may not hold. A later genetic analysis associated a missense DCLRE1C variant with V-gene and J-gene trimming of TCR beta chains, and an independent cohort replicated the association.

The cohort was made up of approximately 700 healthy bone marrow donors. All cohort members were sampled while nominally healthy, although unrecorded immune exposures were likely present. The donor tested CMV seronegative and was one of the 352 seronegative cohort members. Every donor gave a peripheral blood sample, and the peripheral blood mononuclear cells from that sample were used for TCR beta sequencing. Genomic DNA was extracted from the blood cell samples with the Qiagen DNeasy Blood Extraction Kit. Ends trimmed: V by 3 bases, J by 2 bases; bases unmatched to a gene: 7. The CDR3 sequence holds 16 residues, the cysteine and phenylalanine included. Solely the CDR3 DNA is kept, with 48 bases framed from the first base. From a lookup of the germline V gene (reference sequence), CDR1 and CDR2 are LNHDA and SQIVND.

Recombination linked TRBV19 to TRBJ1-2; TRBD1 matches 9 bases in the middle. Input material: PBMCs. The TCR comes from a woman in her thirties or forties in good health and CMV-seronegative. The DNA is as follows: TGTGCCAGTAGTATGAGCGGACAGGGGCGAAACTATGGCTACACCTTC. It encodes CASSMSGQGRNYGYTF.